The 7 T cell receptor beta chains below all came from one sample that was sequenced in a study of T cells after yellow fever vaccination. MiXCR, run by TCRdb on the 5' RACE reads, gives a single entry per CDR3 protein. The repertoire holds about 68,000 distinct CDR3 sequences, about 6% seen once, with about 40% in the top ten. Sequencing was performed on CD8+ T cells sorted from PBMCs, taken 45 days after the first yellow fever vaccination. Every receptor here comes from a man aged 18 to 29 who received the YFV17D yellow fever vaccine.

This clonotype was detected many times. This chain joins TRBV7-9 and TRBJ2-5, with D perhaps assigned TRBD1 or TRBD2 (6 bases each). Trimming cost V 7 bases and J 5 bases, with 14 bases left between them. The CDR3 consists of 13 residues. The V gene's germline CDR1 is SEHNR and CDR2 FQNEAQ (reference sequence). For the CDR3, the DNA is TGTGCCAGCACCCCGGGGGCTGCGGAGACCCAGTACTTC. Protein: CASTPGAAETQYF.

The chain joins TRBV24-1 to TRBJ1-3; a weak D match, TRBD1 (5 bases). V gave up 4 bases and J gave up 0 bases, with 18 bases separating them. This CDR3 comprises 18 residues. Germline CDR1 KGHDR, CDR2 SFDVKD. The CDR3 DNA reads TGTGCCACCAGTGAGGGACCCTCGAAACTCCCCTCTGGAAACACCATATATTTT. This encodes CATSEGPSKLPSGNTIYF.

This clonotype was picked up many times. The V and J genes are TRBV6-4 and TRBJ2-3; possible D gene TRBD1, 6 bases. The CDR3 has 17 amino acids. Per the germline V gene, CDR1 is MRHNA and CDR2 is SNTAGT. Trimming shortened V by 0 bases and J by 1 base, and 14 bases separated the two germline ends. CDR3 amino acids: CASSDSSTSGGTDTQYF. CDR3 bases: TGTGCCAGCAGTGACTCGAGTACGTCAGGGGGCACAGATACGCAGTATTTT.

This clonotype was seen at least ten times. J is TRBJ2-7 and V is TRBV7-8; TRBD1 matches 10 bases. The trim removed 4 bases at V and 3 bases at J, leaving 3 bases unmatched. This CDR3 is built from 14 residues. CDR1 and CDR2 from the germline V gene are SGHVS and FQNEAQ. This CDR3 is CASSYRDRGYEQYV. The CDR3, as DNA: TGTGCCAGCAGCTACCGGGACAGGGGCTACGAGCAGTACGTC.

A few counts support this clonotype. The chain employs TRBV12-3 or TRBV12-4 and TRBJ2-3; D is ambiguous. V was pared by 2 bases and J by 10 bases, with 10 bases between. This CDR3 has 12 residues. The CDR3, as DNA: TGTGCCAGCAGTTTATGGGCAGGCCCGCAGTATTTT. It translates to CASSLWAGPQYF.

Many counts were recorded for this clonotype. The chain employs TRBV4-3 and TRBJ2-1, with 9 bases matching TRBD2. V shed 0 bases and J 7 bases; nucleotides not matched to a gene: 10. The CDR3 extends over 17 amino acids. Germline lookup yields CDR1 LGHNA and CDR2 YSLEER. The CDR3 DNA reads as TGCGCCAGCAGCCAAGAAAGGGGGCGGGGGGGTACAAATGAGCAGTTCTTC. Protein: CASSQERGRGGTNEQFF.

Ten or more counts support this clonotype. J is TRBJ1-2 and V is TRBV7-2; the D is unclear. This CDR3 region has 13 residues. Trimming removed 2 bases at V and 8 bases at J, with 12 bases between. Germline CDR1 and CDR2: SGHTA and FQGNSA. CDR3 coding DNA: TGTGCCAGCAGCTTAACTTTAAGTCGGGGCTACACCTTC. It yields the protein CASSLTLSRGYTF.